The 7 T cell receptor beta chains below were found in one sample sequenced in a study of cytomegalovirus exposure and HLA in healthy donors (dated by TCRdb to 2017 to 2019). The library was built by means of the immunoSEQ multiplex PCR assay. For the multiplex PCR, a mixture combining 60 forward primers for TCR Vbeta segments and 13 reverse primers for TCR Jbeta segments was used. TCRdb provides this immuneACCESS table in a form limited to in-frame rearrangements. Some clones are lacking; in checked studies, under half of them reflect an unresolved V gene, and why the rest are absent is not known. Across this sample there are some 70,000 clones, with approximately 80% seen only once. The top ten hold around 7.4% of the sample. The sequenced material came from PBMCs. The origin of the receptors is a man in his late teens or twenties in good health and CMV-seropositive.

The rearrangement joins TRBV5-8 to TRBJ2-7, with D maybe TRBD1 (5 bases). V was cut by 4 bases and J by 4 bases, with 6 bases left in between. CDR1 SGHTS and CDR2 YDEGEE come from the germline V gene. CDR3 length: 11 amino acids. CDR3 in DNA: TGTGCCAGCAGCCGACAGTACGAGCAGTACTTC. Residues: CASSRQYEQYF.

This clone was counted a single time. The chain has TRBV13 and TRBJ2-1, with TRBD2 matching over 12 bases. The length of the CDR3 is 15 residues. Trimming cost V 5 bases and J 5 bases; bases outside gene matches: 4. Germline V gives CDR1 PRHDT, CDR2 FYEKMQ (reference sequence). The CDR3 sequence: CASSLGLAGNNEQFF. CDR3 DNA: TGTGCCAGCAGCCTCGGACTAGCGGGAAACAATGAGCAGTTCTTC.

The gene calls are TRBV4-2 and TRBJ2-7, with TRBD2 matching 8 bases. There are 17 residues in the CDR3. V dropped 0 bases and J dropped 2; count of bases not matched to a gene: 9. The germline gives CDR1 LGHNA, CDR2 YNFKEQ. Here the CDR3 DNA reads TGTGCCAGCAGCCAAGAAGTTCTGAGCGGGGGACCCTACGAGCAGTACTTC. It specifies CASSQEVLSGGPYEQYF.

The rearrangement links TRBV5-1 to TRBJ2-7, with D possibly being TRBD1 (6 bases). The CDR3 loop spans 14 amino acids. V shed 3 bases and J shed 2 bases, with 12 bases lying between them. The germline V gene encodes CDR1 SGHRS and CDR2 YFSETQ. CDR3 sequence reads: CASSWETGTYEQYF. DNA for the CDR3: TGCGCCAGCAGCTGGGAGACAGGAACCTACGAGCAGTACTTC. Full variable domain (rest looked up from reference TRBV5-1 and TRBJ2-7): KAGVTQTPRYLIKTRGQQVTLSCSPISGHRSVSWYQQTPGQGLQFLFEYFSETQRNKGNFPGRFSGRQFSNSRSEMNVSTLELGDSALYLCASSWETGTYEQYFGPGTRLTVT.

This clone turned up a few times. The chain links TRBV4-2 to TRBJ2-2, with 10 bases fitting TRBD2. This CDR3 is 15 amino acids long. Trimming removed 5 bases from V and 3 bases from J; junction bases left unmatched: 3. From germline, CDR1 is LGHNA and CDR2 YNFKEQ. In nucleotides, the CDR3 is TGTGCCAGCAGCGCCGGGACTAGCGACACCGGGGAGCTGTTTTTT. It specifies CASSAGTSDTGELFF.

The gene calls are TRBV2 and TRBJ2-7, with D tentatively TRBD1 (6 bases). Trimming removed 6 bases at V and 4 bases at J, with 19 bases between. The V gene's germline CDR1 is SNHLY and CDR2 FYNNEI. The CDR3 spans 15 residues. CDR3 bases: TGTGCCAGCAGAGTACGGGACACCGGTGGATACGAGCAGTACTTC. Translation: CASRVRDTGGYEQYF. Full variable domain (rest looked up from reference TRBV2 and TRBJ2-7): EPEVTQTPSHQVTQMGQEVILRCVPISNHLYFYWYRQILGQKVEFLVSFYNNEISEKSEIFDDQFSVERPDGSNFTLKIRSTKLEDSAMYFCASRVRDTGGYEQYFGPGTRLTVT.

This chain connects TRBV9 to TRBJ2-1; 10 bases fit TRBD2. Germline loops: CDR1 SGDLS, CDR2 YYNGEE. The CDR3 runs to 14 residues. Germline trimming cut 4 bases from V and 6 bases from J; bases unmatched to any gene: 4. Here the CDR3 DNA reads TGTGCCAGCAGCACATTAGCGGGGGGCAATGAGCAGTTCTTC. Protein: CASSTLAGGNEQFF.